This TCR beta chain derives from a study of T cell responses to AZD1222 COVID-19 vaccine. General study findings and limits: Clonal diversity was possibly underestimated; the donors were predominantly white British and more often female. Samples come after the peak T cell response, not at day 14. Across the whole spike, CD4 TCRs peaked at regions 160-218 and 743-854.

A word on this clone: Its antigen is still unknown.

TCRdb's copy holds only in-frame clones and misses some; the assay was immunoSEQ multiplex PCR. The table has about 140,000 clones, nearly 95% seen once. The CDR3 is 16 amino acids. CDR1 and CDR2 from the germline V gene are SGHRS and YFSETQ. V lost 8 bases and J 8 bases, leaving 25 bases between the germline ends. V usage is TRBV5-1 and J usage is TRBJ1-4; D is uncertain. The specimen comprised peripheral blood, sampled on day 0 of AZD1222 vaccination. The sequence came from an adult in good health. CDR3 bases: TGCGCCAGACTCAACTCACCTGGACGGGGAGGGGAAAAACTGTTTTTT. Amino acids: CARLNSPGRGGEKLFF.